Listed below are T cell receptor beta chains from one sample, sequenced in a study of shared clonotypes between healthy human individuals. TCRdb's copy holds only in-frame clones and misses some; the assay was immunoSEQ multiplex PCR. The sample lists about 480,000 clones, about 79% seen once, with 9.5% to 15% in the top ten. Sequencing was carried out using PBMCs. These receptor sequences come from a woman in her thirties or forties in good health. Some clones in this sample may be carry-over from other donors' samples. Both conserved end residues are part of each CDR3. Each record gives: clone size, J gene, D gene, V gene, CDR3 DNA, CDR3 protein. D genes are given only for firm matches. Size is stated for part of the rows, as once, few or many counts, or as a class when the clone is expanded.

.,TRBJ1-2,TRBD1,TRBV4-2,TGTGCCAGCAGCCAAGACATCGGACAGGAGCACTATGGCTACACCTTC,CASSQDIGQEHYGYTF
.,TRBJ1-5,.,TRBV5-4,TGTGCCAGCAGCTTCACCGGCGCAGGGGTTATTCAGCCCCAGCATTTT,CASSFTGAGVIQPQHF
.,TRBJ1-6,TRBD1,TRBV18,TGTGCCAGCCGACCCGGGGCGAACCGACAGGGGGATTCACCCCTCCACTTT,CASRPGANRQGDSPLHF
.,TRBJ2-5,.,TRBV7-9,TGTGCCAGCAGTCATCCCCTCCAAGAGACCCAGTACTTC,CASSHPLQETQYF
many,TRBJ2-7,.,TRBV9,TGTGCCAGCAGCGTAGGAGGGTCCCTCTCCTACGAGCAGTACTTC,CASSVGGSLSYEQYF
once,TRBJ2-7,.,TRBV6-5,TGTGCCAGCAGGCCTGTACCGACCTACGAGCAGTACTTC,CASRPVPTYEQYF
.,TRBJ2-2,TRBD2,TRBV18,TGTGCCAGCTCAAGGGCGGGAGATACCGGGGAGCTGTTTTTT,CASSRAGDTGELFF
once,TRBJ2-1,TRBD2,TRBV7-3,TGTGCCAGCAGCTCGGGACTAGCGGACAATGAGCAGTTCTTC,CASSSGLADNEQFF
.,TRBJ1-3,TRBD1,TRBV5-1,TGCGCCAGCAGCCTGCGGGGACAGGGAGGAAACACCATATATTTT,CASSLRGQGGNTIYF
.,TRBJ2-7,.,TRBV7-6,TGTGCCAGCAGCTTAGCGGCGGGAACCTACGAGCAGTACTTC,CASSLAAGTYEQYF
.,TRBJ2-1,.,TRBV5-5,TGTGCCAGCAGCTTGGGGGACGGGGATGAGCAGTTCTTC,CASSLGDGDEQFF
.,TRBJ2-3,.,TRBV20-1,TGCAGTGCTAGCTATCGTAGACAGTATTTT,CSASYRRQYF
.,TRBJ2-3,.,TRBV29-1,TGCAGCGTTGATTTCCCCCTAGGCACAGATACGCAGTATTTT,CSVDFPLGTDTQYF
once,TRBJ1-4,.,TRBV28,TGTGCCAGCAGTTCCAGCCGCCAGGCCCCAACTAATGAAAAACTGTTTTTT,CASSSSRQAPTNEKLFF
.,TRBJ2-7,.,TRBV9,TGTGCCAGCAGCCCCCGGGACGGCCTCTCCTACGAGCAGTACTTC,CASSPRDGLSYEQYF
.,TRBJ1-2,.,TRBV7-9,TGTGCCAGCAACCCCGGGACGGACTTCTATGGCTACACCTTC,CASNPGTDFYGYTF
.,TRBJ1-3,TRBD1,TRBV30,TGTGCCTGGAGTGTAGGACAGGGAGACACCATATATTTT,CAWSVGQGDTIYF
.,TRBJ2-3,.,TRBV6-1,TGTGCCAGCAGTGAACGTCGGCTTAGCACAGATACGCAGTATTTT,CASSERRLSTDTQYF
.,TRBJ2-5,.,TRBV7-2,TGTGCCAGCAGCTCTAACGGGGGACAAGAGACCCAGTACTTC,CASSSNGGQETQYF
.,TRBJ1-5,.,TRBV18,TGTGCCAGCTCACCAGGGCGCACCAGCAATCAGCCCCAGCATTTT,CASSPGRTSNQPQHF
few,TRBJ1-1,.,TRBV7-9,TGTGCCAGCAGCTTGGGGAGGACTGAAGCTTTCTTT,CASSLGRTEAFF
.,TRBJ2-7,TRBD2,TRBV19,TGTGCCAGTAGTATTGGACTAGCGGACACCTACGAGCAGTACTTC,CASSIGLADTYEQYF
.,TRBJ1-5,TRBD1,TRBV2,TGTGCCAGCAGTACAGGGGAGCGTCAGCCCCAGCATTTT,CASSTGERQPQHF
.,TRBJ2-1,.,TRBV6-1,TGTGCCAGCAGTGAAGACGGTTGGACAGCCGACTCCTACAATGAGCAGTTCTTC,CASSEDGWTADSYNEQFF
.,TRBJ2-2,.,TRBV4-1,TGCGCCAGCAGCCCATGGGATTCCGGGGAGCTGTTTTTT,CASSPWDSGELFF
.,TRBJ2-7,.,TRBV18,TGTGCCAGCTCACCAGTCTATAACCGCTACGAGCAGTACTTC,CASSPVYNRYEQYF
.,TRBJ2-7,.,TRBV28,TGTGCCAGCAGCTCCGACAGTTACTACGAGCAGTACTTC,CASSSDSYYEQYF
many,TRBJ2-7,.,TRBV28,TGTGCCAGCATGACGAGGGGTACCTACGAGCAGTACTTC,CASMTRGTYEQYF
.,TRBJ1-1,.,TRBV5-1,TGCGCCAGCAGCTTGGTCTGGATAAACACTGAAGCTTTCTTT,CASSLVWINTEAFF
.,TRBJ1-2,.,TRBV10-3,TGTGCCATCAGTGACACCACCCAAACAGGGAATGCTAACTATGGCTACACCTTC,CAISDTTQTGNANYGYTF
.,TRBJ2-1,TRBD2,TRBV11-2,TGTGCCAGCAGCTTCGGGACTAGCGGGGCGAGTGGGCAGTTCTTC,CASSFGTSGASGQFF
.,TRBJ2-1,TRBD2,TRBV7-2,TGTGCCAGCAGTGCCGGGACTAGCCATTACAATGAGCAGTTCTTC,CASSAGTSHYNEQFF
.,TRBJ2-7,.,TRBV7-9,TGTGCCAGCAGCTGGTCCGGCTACGAGCAGTACTTC,CASSWSGYEQYF
.,TRBJ1-2,.,TRBV7-2,TGTGCCAGCAGCTTACCCACAGCAATCTATGGCTACACCTTC,CASSLPTAIYGYTF
.,TRBJ1-3,.,TRBV15,TGTGCCACCAGCAGAAATCGGGGCTCCGCTGGAAACACCATATATTTT,CATSRNRGSAGNTIYF
.,TRBJ2-7,.,TRBV19,TGTGCCAGTAGTATAGGCGGACCTAACGAGCAGTACTTC,CASSIGGPNEQYF
.,TRBJ2-7,.,TRBV5-1,TGCGCCAGCAGCTTGGCCCGGGGAACCTCCTACGAGCAGTACTTC,CASSLARGTSYEQYF
.,TRBJ2-2,.,TRBV28,TGTGCCAGCAGTTCGTCCCCTAGTGGAACGAACACCTGGGAGCTGTTTTTT,CASSSSPSGTNTWELFF
.,TRBJ2-7,.,TRBV21-1,TGTGCCAGCAGCAAGCCTGGGGTTTACGAGCAGTACTTC,CASSKPGVYEQYF
.,TRBJ1-1,.,TRBV6-5,TGTGCCAGCAGTTACGAGGGACCCAATGACTGGCACTGTTTT,CASSYEGPNDWHCF
.,TRBJ2-3,TRBD1,TRBV29-1,TGCAGCGTTGGCCAGGGGGCTGGGACAGATACGCAGTATTTT,CSVGQGAGTDTQYF
few,TRBJ2-5,.,TRBV5-1,TGCGCCAGCAGCTTGATGGGGGAACAAGAGACCCAGTACTTC,CASSLMGEQETQYF
.,TRBJ2-2,.,TRBV5-1,TGCGCCAGCAGCTCTGACCCAAACACCGGGGAGCTGTTTTTT,CASSSDPNTGELFF
.,TRBJ2-5,TRBD1,TRBV7-9,TGTGCCAGCAGCCCTGGGACAGCGGTAGAGACCCAGTACTTC,CASSPGTAVETQYF
.,TRBJ2-7,.,TRBV15,TGCGCCACCAGCAGAGACAGGGATTGGGTAGCGGGACCACATCGGTACGAGCAGTACTTC,CATSRDRDWVAGPHRYEQYF
.,TRBJ2-7,.,TRBV19,TGTGCCAGTAGTATCGCCAGAACCTACGAGCAGTACTTC,CASSIARTYEQYF
few,TRBJ1-1,.,TRBV9,TGTGCCAGCAGCAGGACGACAGGAAACCTGAACACTGAAGCTTTCTTT,CASSRTTGNLNTEAFF
.,TRBJ2-3,TRBD2,TRBV2,TGTGCCAGCAGCACTGGCGGATGGGCGGGAGGTGTTAGCACAGATACGCAGTATTTT,CASSTGGWAGGVSTDTQYF
.,TRBJ2-7,TRBD2,TRBV27,TGTGCCAGCAGTTTAGGAGCGGGAGGGCTCTACGAGCAGTACTTC,CASSLGAGGLYEQYF
.,TRBJ2-1,.,TRBV20-1,TGCAGTGCTGACGGTTACAATGAGCAGTTCTTC,CSADGYNEQFF
once,TRBJ2-5,.,TRBV30,TGTGCCTGGAGTGTCGGTTCTCCCATAGAGACCCAGTACTTC,CAWSVGSPIETQYF
once,TRBJ2-2,.,TRBV11-1,TGTGCCAGCAGCTTAGGGGACTTAGCCTACGGGGAGCTGTTTTTT,CASSLGDLAYGELFF
.,TRBJ2-7,TRBD2,TRBV18,TGTGCCAGCTCACCTCCTGGGGGACTAGCGGGAGGAGGAAAGTACTTC,CASSPPGGLAGGGKYF
once,TRBJ2-1,TRBD2,TRBV30,TGTGCCTGGAGTACCCCCTTAGCGGGAGGGTACAATGAGCAGTTCTTC,CAWSTPLAGGYNEQFF